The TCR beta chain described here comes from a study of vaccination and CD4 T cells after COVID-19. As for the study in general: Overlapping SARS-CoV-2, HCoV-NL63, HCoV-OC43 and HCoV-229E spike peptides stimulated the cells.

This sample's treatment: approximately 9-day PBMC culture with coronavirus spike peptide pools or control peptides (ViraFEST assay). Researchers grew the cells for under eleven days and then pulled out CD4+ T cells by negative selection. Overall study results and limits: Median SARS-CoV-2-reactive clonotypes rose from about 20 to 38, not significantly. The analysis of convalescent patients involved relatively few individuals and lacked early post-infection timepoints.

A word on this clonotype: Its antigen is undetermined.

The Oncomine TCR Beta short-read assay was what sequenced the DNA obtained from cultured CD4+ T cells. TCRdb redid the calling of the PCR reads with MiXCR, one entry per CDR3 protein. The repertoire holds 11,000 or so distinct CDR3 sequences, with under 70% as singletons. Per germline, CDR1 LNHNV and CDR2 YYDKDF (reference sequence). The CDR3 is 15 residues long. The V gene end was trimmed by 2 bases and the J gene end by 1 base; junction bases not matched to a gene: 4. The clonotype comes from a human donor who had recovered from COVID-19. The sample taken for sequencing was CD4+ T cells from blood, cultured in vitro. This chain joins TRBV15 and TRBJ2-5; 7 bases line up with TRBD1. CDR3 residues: CATSRKTGAQETQYF. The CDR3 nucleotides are TGTGCCACCAGCAGAAAAACAGGGGCCCAAGAGACCCAGTACTTC.